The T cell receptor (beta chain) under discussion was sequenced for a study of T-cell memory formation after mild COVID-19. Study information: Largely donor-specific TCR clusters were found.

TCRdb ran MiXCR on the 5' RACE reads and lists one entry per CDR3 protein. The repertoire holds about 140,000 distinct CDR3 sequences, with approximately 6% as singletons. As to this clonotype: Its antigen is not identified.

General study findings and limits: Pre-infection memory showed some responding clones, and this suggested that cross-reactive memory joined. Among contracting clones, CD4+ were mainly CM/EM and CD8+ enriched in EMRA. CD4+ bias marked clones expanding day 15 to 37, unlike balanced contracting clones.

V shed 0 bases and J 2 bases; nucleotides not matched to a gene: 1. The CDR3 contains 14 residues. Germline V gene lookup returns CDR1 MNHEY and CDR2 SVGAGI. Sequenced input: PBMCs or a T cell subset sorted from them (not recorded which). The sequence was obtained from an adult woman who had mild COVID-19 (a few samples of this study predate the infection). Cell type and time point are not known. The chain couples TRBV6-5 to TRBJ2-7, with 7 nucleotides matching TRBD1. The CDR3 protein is CASSYSGTAYEQYF. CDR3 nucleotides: TGTGCCAGCAGTTACTCCGGGACAGCCTACGAGCAGTACTTC.